Shown below are 5 T cell receptor beta chains from a single sample sequenced in a study of T-cell reconstitution after alpha-beta-depleted transplantation in children. Unique molecular identifiers were used to barcode this TCRbeta library. A single record per CDR3 protein comes from TCRdb applying MiXCR to the PCR reads. Of about 230,000 distinct CDR3 sequences detected, approximately 9.9% appear once; the ten largest clones hold around 5%. The sequencing used PBMCs from the stem cell graft donor, collected from the stem cell graft. These receptors came from a human donor who donated a stem cell graft to a child with SCID.

This clonotype was detected ten times or more. The chain couples TRBV20-1 to TRBJ1-1; unclear D gene. The CDR3 has 18 residues. Germline V gene data show CDR1 as DFQATT and CDR2 as SNEGSKA (reference sequence). Trimming removed 4 bases at V and 4 bases at J, with 28 bases between. The CDR3 here is CSAKNSVGWASSGTEAFF. CDR3 DNA: TGCAGTGCTAAGAATTCCGTCGGTTGGGCATCCTCTGGCACTGAAGCTTTCTTT.

The table lists this clonotype with many counts. This rearrangement joins TRBV5-1 to TRBJ1-2, with no clear D. Trimming removed 0 bases from V and 5 bases from J, with 8 bases in between. CDR1 is SGHRS and CDR2 is YFSETQ in the germline V gene. This CDR3 is built from 13 residues. CDR3 in DNA: TGCGCCAGCAGCTTGGTCCCGGGGTATGGCTACACCTTC. Its protein product is CASSLVPGYGYTF.

This clonotype was counted at least ten times. The CDR3 DNA sequence: TGCAGTGCTTCGAGCAGCAATCAGCCCCAGCATTTT. Translation: CSASSSNQPQHF. The chain couples TRBV20-1 to TRBJ1-5; D is uncertain. The germline V gene has CDR1 DFQATT and CDR2 SNEGSKA (reference sequence). This CDR3 spans 12 amino acids. V lost 5 bases to trimming and J lost 1 base, with 6 bases between them.

This clonotype occurred many times. At one boundary the junction diverges from the germline segment, which might be a read error. J is TRBJ2-1 and V is TRBV20-1; the match to TRBD2 covers 8 bases. Germline V lookup: CDR1 DFQATT, CDR2 SNEGSKA (reference sequence). CDR3 size: 12 residues. Here the CDR3 DNA reads TGCAGTGCCCCGATTACTAGCGGTGGTTTGAGCTTC. It specifies CSAPITSGGLSF.

This clonotype was detected many times. The rearrangement links TRBV12-3 or TRBV12-4 to TRBJ1-6, with 7 bases lining up with TRBD1. This CDR3 spans 14 amino acids. V was pared by 6 bases and J by 10 bases, with 9 bases of the junction left unmatched. CDR3: CASRGTATLSPLHF. The CDR3 nucleotides read TGTGCCAGCAGGGGGACAGCAACACTATCACCCCTCCACTTT.